The entry below gives a single T cell receptor beta chain sequence along with its context. Antigen: not known. This sample is part of a study of response to subunit inactivated influenza vaccine. Study-wide points: Few additional T cells are recruited per seasonal influenza vaccination, authors suggested.

Trimming shortened V by 0 bases and J by 5 bases, and 13 bases separated the two germline ends. This CDR3 spans 15 amino acids. CDR1 is MGHRA and CDR2 is YSYEKL in the germline V gene. Via MiXCR, TCRdb re-called the RT-PCR reads, giving one row per CDR3 protein. The table has 860,000 or so distinct CDR3 sequences, 21% seen once. The sequencing here drew on PBMCs from blood, taken around 5 days after vaccination. The sequence derives from a man aged 50 or older who received an inactivated influenza vaccine. The chain employs TRBV4-1 and TRBJ2-5; no definite D call. CDR3 sequence: CASSQDPREEETQYF. The CDR3 bases are TGCGCCAGCAGCCAAGATCCCAGAGAGGAGGAGACCCAGTACTTC.